This TCR beta chain was recovered during a study of blood T cells in healthy people across ages. The CDR3 is made up of 14 amino acids. V gave up 5 bases and J gave up 7 bases; unmatched junction bases: 9. A sample-barcoded 5' primer and a J-beta primer mix were used in a second PCR of about 6 to 12 cycles. TCRdb re-called the 5' RACE reads through MiXCR, storing one row per CDR3 protein. The sample lists 600,000 to 650,000 distinct CDR3 sequences; roughly three fifths were seen once. This sequence was found in a man aged 55 to 70 in good health. V usage is TRBV12-3 or TRBV12-4 and J usage is TRBJ2-7, with 9 bases aligning to TRBD1. The sequenced material came from blood. CDR3 in amino acids: CASSTRTGESEQYF. CDR3 DNA: TGTGCCAGCAGTACCCGGACAGGGGAGAGTGAGCAGTACTTC.